This T cell receptor delta chain was sequenced during a study of gamma-delta T cells after stem cell transplantation. TCRdb used CATT to re-call clones from the RT-PCR reads. The repertoire holds over a thousand delta-chain clones, with over 15% as singletons. By share, this clone counts as large. The same CDR3 also results from other DNA sequences found in this sample. Specimen: gamma-delta T cells. The sequence was collected from a human donor. It is not recorded whose cells these are; they may come from a transplant donor.

The CDR3 here is CACDRTPTGADAISSWDTRQMFF. The DNA of the CDR3 is TGTGCCTGTGATCGAACTCCCACTGGGGCCGATGCGATTAGCTCCTGGGACACCCGACAGATGTTTTTC. The chain has TRDV2 and TRDJ3, with 7 bases lining up with TRDD3. The CDR3 covers 23 residues. In germline, CDR1 is GEAIGNYY, CDR2 EKD. V lost 4 bases to trimming and J lost 0 bases; unmatched junction nucleotides: 23.